Detailed here is one TCR beta chain. Antigen specificity is unknown. This entry is derived from a study of persistence of HIV-infected CD4 T cells. An overlapping HIV-1 Gag peptide pool stimulated these cells at about 1 ug/peptide/mL. CD4+ T cells upregulating both CD40 ligand and CD69 were sorted as responding cells. Donors had CD4+ T cell counts above 400 cells/uL and were CMV-seropositive. PBMCs were depleted of CD8+ T cells before stimulation. For approximately 17 hours, CD8-depleted PBMCs received anti-CD28/CD49d costimulation, a CD40-blocking antibody and enfuvirtide. The libraries were made with immunoSEQ version 4 in survey mode. Repertoires were generated with immunoSEQ multiplex PCR, while TCRdb's copy carries only in-frame clones and drops some. The table lists under 25,000 clones, 74% of them singletons. The study's findings and limits: TCRbeta richness was lower in CMV- and Gag-responding cells than in anti-CD3/anti-CD28-responding cells.

This TCR came from an adult man with HIV who was CMV-seropositive. Sequences were derived from CD4+ T cells sorted from PBMCs after roughly 18-hour stimulation, sampled from a patient who received antiretroviral therapy.

The CDR3 is CASSVEGEPQHF. The CDR3 bases are TGTGCCAGCAGTGTGGAGGGAGAGCCCCAGCATTTT. The V gene is TRBV2, the J gene TRBJ1-5; D gene uncertain. The V and J ends lost 4 bases and 8 bases respectively, with 9 bases between them. The CDR3 consists of 12 residues. The germline V gene encodes CDR1 SNHLY and CDR2 FYNNEI.